This T cell receptor (beta chain) was sequenced for a study of T cells in Graves' hyperthyroidism and ophthalmopathy. The TCR beta CDR3 regions underwent amplification using RNA transcripts as the source. The HTBI primer set drove a first-round RT-PCR of the TCR CDR3. TCRdb passed the multiplex PCR reads through MiXCR, listing each CDR3 protein once. The sample lists over 350,000 distinct CDR3 sequences; less than 20% were seen once. It was uncontrolled infection, other autoimmune disease, pregnancy or lactation that excluded patients. General study results and limits: A 13 V-J model separated ophthalmopathy from stable hyperthyroidism.

This clonotype was counted ten times or more. Its antigen is still unknown. The receptor was isolated from a man younger than 30 with Graves' ophthalmopathy. The specimen sequenced was blood.

The CDR3, as DNA: TGTGCCAGCACTCGAGGGCGAGGCGAGCAGTACTTC. Translated, it gives CASTRGRGEQYF. The chain uses TRBV27 and TRBJ2-7; a possible D gene is TRBD2 (5 bases). Between the trimmed V and J ends, which lost 7 bases and 6 bases, there was a span of 13 bases. Germline V CDR1 and CDR2: MNHEY, SMNVEV (reference sequence). The CDR3 sequence is 12 residues long.